Each of the 18 T cell receptor beta chains below was sequenced from the same sample in a study of a mutant IDH1 vaccine in newly diagnosed glioma. The time point was: week 23, last vaccination. The vaccine gave 300 ug of a 20-mer mutant IDH1 peptide subcutaneously per dose. Profiled with immunoSEQ multiplex PCR; TCRdb holds only in-frame clones, not every one. The sample has about 54,000 clones, around 86% seen once. These receptors lack a known antigen. Specimen: PBMCs, collected from a glioma patient whose treatment included an IDH1 peptide vaccine. The receptors shown here come from a middle-aged man with glioma.

V usage is TRBV5-6 and J usage is TRBJ2-1; a possible D gene is TRBD1 (5 bases). CDR1 is SGHDT, CDR2 YYEEEE, per germline. V was trimmed by 2 bases and J by 0 bases, leaving 9 bases between them. The CDR3 covers 15 residues. This CDR3 reads CASSLGADSYNEQFF. DNA of the CDR3: TGTGCCAGCAGCTTAGGGGCAGACTCCTACAATGAGCAGTTCTTC.

The rearrangement uses TRBV16 and TRBJ2-3; possible D gene TRBD2, 6 bases. Germline loops: CDR1 KGHSY, CDR2 FQNENV. Trimming stripped 7 bases from V and 4 bases from J, with 18 bases between. CDR3 size: 15 residues. CDR3 in DNA: TGTGCCAGCAAAGGTCGTCTAGCGAGTGCAGATACGCAGTATTTT. The encoded protein is CASKGRLASADTQYF.

This chain connects TRBV7-2 to TRBJ2-3, with 10 bases matching TRBD2. This CDR3 is built from 15 residues. Germline assignment: CDR1 SGHTA and CDR2 FQGNSA. V shed 4 bases, J shed 5 bases, and the junction held 6 bases outside the gene matches. CDR3 bases: TGTGCCAGCAGCTACTCCGGGACTAGCGTAGATACGCAGTATTTT. The encoded protein is CASSYSGTSVDTQYF.

The CDR3 spells CASGRVSNQPQHF. CDR3 bases: TGTGCCAGCGGGAGGGTTAGCAATCAGCCCCAGCATTTT. The V and J genes are TRBV2 and TRBJ1-5; no definite D call. The CDR3 runs to 13 residues. CDR1 is SNHLY and CDR2 is FYNNEI in the germline V gene. Trimming removed 8 bases at V and 0 bases at J, with 8 bases between.

The chain joins TRBV18 to TRBJ1-1; no definite D call. The CDR3 runs to 14 residues. The V and J ends lost 3 bases and 6 bases respectively, with 14 bases between them. The germline V gene encodes CDR1 KGHSH and CDR2 LQKENI. CDR3 DNA: TGTGCCAGCTCACCCCACCGTGAGGGTGCTGAAGCTTTCTTT. Translated: CASSPHREGAEAFF.

The chain combines TRBV2 with TRBJ2-2; D ambiguous. CDR3 length: 13 residues. Trimming stripped 8 bases from V and 1 base from J, with 8 bases between. Germline V CDR1 and CDR2: SNHLY, FYNNEI. The CDR3 loop reads CASEAENTGELFF. The CDR3 coding sequence is TGTGCCAGCGAAGCAGAGAACACCGGGGAGCTGTTTTTT.

The chain is built from TRBV19 and TRBJ2-1, with D perhaps TRBD2 (5 bases). The CDR3 sequence is 11 residues long. From germline, CDR1 is LNHDA and CDR2 SQIVND (reference sequence). V lost 10 bases and J 6 bases, leaving 10 bases between the germline ends. Written as DNA, the CDR3 is TGTGCCACCTTCCGGGGCAATGAGCAGTTCTTC. Protein product: CATFRGNEQFF.

The genes are TRBV5-1 and TRBJ2-3, with 8 bases identical to TRBD2. The CDR3 is made up of 15 amino acids. Trimming at V came to 2 bases and at J to 4 bases, leaving 6 bases not matched to a gene. Per the germline V gene, CDR1 is SGHRS and CDR2 is YFSETQ. The CDR3 sequence: CASSFGGRLPDTQYF. In DNA, the CDR3 is TGCGCCAGCAGCTTCGGCGGGAGGCTACCAGATACGCAGTATTTT.

The V and J genes are TRBV27 and TRBJ2-7; 7 bases match TRBD1. Germline CDR1 reads MNHEY; CDR2 reads SMNVEV (reference sequence). V lost 2 bases and J lost 4; bases outside the gene matches: 8. The CDR3 is 15 residues long. The CDR3 nucleotides read TGTGCCAGCAGTTTACAACAGGGGATTGGGTACGAGCAGTACTTC. Residues: CASSLQQGIGYEQYF.

The chain links TRBV10-3 to TRBJ2-1; D call uncertain. Trimming left V 0 bases short and J 8 bases short, with 8 bases between. This CDR3 contains 13 residues. Germline V gene data show CDR1 as ENHRY and CDR2 as SYGVKD. In DNA form, the CDR3 reads TGTGCCATCAGTGAGTCCCCCCCTTATGAGCAGTTCTTC. Protein product: CAISESPPYEQFF.

The rearrangement uses TRBV6-5 and TRBJ2-7; 14 bases are shared with TRBD2. The germline V gene has CDR1 MNHEY and CDR2 SVGAGI. The ends lost 6 bases at V and 4 bases at J; junction bases unmatched: 5. The CDR3 extends over 15 amino acids. CDR3 loop: CASRRLAGGGYEQYF. CDR3 nucleotide sequence: TGTGCCAGCAGGCGACTAGCGGGAGGGGGTTACGAGCAGTACTTC.

The CDR3 spells CASSLNGGANTGELFF. The CDR3 nucleotides are TGTGCCAGCAGCTTAAATGGCGGGGCCAACACCGGGGAGCTGTTTTTT. The J gene is TRBJ2-2, the V gene TRBV7-2; D possibly corresponds to TRBD2 (6 bases). Trimming shortened V by 2 bases and J by 2 bases, and 12 bases separated the two germline ends. Germline V gene lookup returns CDR1 SGHTA and CDR2 FQGNSA. The CDR3 spans 16 residues. Full variable domain (remainder filled in from reference TRBV7-2 and TRBJ2-2): GAGVSQSPSNKVTEKGKDVELRCDPISGHTALYWYRQSLGQGLEFLIYFQGNSAPDKSGLPSDRFSAERTGGSVSTLTIQRTQQEDSAVYLCASSLNGGANTGELFFGEGSRLTVL.

This sequence joins TRBV7-2 and TRBJ2-5, with 7 bases lining up with TRBD1. Germline V gene sequence: CDR1 SGHTA, CDR2 FQGNSA. There are 14 residues in the CDR3. The trim removed 5 bases at V and 4 bases at J, leaving 7 bases unmatched. The CDR3 sequence: CASSPEGASETQYF. The CDR3 DNA sequence: TGTGCCAGCAGCCCAGAGGGGGCTTCAGAGACCCAGTACTTC.

V is TRBV6-6 and J is TRBJ2-7; 7 bases fit TRBD2. CDR3 length: 12 amino acids. Losses at the gene ends were 8 bases for V and 3 bases for J; bases not matched to a gene: 4. Germline loops: CDR1 MNHNY, CDR2 SVGAGI (reference sequence). For the CDR3, the DNA is TGTGCCAGCGGCGGCGGGGGCTACGAGCAGTACTTC. As protein: CASGGGGYEQYF.

The chain has TRBV5-1 and TRBJ1-3, with TRBD1 as a possible D gene (5 bases). Germline V gene data show CDR1 as SGHRS and CDR2 as YFSETQ. Deletions cut 5 bases from V and 4 bases from J, with 10 bases between. The CDR3 runs 13 residues. As DNA, the CDR3 is TGCGCCAGCAGTTGGGGCCGAGGAAACACCATATATTTT. Translation: CASSWGRGNTIYF.

The chain carries TRBV28 and TRBJ1-5; D unclear. The length of the CDR3 is 14 residues. V was trimmed by 2 bases and J by 3 bases, leaving 8 bases between them. Germline assignment: CDR1 MDHEN and CDR2 SYDVKM. For the CDR3, the DNA is TGTGCCAGCAGTTTAGGCCAGCCCAATCAGCCCCAGCATTTT. Amino acids: CASSLGQPNQPQHF.

The V call is TRBV19, the J call TRBJ1-2, with D possibly being TRBD1 (6 bases). The CDR3 has 14 amino acids. Trimming removed 7 bases from V and 6 bases from J, with 18 bases in between. Germline V gene lookup returns CDR1 LNHDA and CDR2 SQIVND (reference sequence). CDR3 sequence reads: CASTPRTEGHGYTF. The CDR3 coding sequence is TGTGCCAGTACCCCCCGGACAGAAGGGCATGGCTACACCTTC.

This clone was detected a few times. The V gene is TRBV7-9, the J gene TRBJ2-1; 16 bases are a match to TRBD2. CDR3 size: 18 residues. The ends lost 6 bases at V and 0 bases at J; junction bases unmatched: 5. The germline gives CDR1 SEHNR, CDR2 FQNEAQ (reference sequence). The CDR3 loop reads CASRPGTSGRGSYNEQFF. CDR3 DNA: TGTGCCAGCAGACCAGGGACTAGCGGGAGGGGCTCCTACAATGAGCAGTTCTTC.